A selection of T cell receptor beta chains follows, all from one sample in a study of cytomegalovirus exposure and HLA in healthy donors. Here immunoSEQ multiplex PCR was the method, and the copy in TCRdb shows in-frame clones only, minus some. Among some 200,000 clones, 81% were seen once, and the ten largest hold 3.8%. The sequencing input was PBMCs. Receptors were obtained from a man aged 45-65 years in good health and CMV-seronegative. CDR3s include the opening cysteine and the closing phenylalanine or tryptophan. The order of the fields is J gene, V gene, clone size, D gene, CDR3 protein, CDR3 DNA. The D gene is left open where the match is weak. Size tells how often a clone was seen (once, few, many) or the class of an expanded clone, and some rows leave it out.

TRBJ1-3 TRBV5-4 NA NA CASSLASGQLGGNTIYF TGTGCCAGCAGCTTGGCCAGCGGGCAATTGGGTGGAAACACCATATATTTT
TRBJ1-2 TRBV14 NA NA CASSHLRGGNYGYTF TGTGCCAGCAGCCATTTGAGAGGGGGAAACTATGGCTACACCTTC
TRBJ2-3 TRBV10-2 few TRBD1 CASSAGGDTQYF TGCGCCAGCAGTGCAGGGGGTGATACGCAGTATTTT
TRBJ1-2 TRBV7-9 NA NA CASSPGKAVTNYGYTF TGTGCCAGCAGCCCGGGTAAAGCCGTGACTAACTATGGCTACACCTTC
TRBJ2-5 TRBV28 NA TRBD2 CASRPQRGGPETQYF TGTGCCAGCAGACCCCAGCGGGGGGGCCCAGAGACCCAGTACTTC
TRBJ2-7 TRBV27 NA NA CASSLQEKYEQYF TGTGCCAGCAGTTTGCAGGAAAAATACGAGCAGTACTTC
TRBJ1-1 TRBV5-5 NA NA CASSAQDSPSNTEAFF TGTGCCAGCAGCGCCCAGGACAGCCCTTCAAACACTGAAGCTTTCTTT
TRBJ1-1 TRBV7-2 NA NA CASSLQNTEAFF TGTGCCAGCAGCTTACAGAACACTGAAGCTTTCTTT
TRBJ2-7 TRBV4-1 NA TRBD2 CASSQGVTSRYEQYF TGCGCCAGCAGCCAAGGTGTGACTAGCCGCTACGAGCAGTACTTC
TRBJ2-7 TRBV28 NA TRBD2 CASSYGSGGYEQYF TGTGCCAGCAGTTATGGTAGCGGGGGCTACGAGCAGTACTTC
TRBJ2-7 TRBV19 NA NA CASSIGGSYEQYF TGTGCCAGTAGTATAGGGGGCAGTTACGAGCAGTACTTC
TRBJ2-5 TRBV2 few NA CASRTGGVETQYF TGTGCCAGCAGGACAGGAGGAGTGGAGACCCAGTACTTC
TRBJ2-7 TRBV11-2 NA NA CASRKGHSSYEQYF TGTGCCAGCAGGAAGGGACACAGCTCCTACGAGCAGTACTTC
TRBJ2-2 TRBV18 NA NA CASSPMEPGELFF TGTGCCAGCTCACCGATGGAGCCCGGGGAGCTGTTTTTT
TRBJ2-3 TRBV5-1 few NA CASSPVSRDTQYF TGCGCCAGCAGCCCAGTGTCTAGAGATACGCAGTATTTT
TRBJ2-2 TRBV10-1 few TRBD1 CASSRSTGTGATGELFF TGCGCCAGCAGTCGTTCCACCGGGACAGGGGCCACCGGGGAGCTGTTTTTT
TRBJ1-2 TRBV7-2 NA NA CASSLTRQARGYTF TGTGCCAGCAGCCTAACCCGACAGGCTCGCGGCTACACCTTC
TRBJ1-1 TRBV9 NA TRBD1 CASSPRGVTEAFF TGTGCCAGCAGCCCCAGGGGGGTCACTGAAGCTTTCTTT
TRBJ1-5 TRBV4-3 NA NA CASSQDGGNHQPQHF TGCGCCAGCAGCCAAGATGGGGGGAATCATCAGCCCCAGCATTTT
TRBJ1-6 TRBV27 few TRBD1 CASSRDSSYNSPLHF TGTGCCAGCAGTAGGGACAGCTCCTATAATTCACCCCTCCACTTT
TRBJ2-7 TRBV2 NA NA CASRVGTSYEQYF TGTGCCAGCAGGGTCGGTACCTCCTACGAGCAGTACTTC
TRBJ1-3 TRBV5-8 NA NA CASSLAVSGNTIYF TGTGCCAGCAGCTTGGCGGTTTCTGGAAACACCATATATTTT
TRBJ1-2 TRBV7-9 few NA CASSLGAPYGYTF TGTGCCAGCAGCTTGGGGGCGCCCTATGGCTACACCTTC
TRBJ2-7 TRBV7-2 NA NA CASSLAGVYEQYF TGTGCCAGCAGCTTGGCAGGGGTCTACGAGCAGTACTTC
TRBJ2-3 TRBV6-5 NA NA CASSSGRGTDTQYF TGTGCCAGCAGTTCTGGCAGGGGCACAGATACGCAGTATTTT
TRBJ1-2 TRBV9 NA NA CASSGRADTANYGYTF TGTGCCAGCAGCGGAAGGGCGGACACGGCTAACTATGGCTACACCTTC
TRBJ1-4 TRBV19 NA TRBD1 CASSAPRDRNEKLFF TGTGCCAGTAGTGCCCCCCGGGACAGAAATGAAAAACTGTTTTTT
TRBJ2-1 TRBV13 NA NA CASSLGLGVENEQFF TGTGCCAGCAGCTTAGGCCTCGGCGTGGAGAATGAGCAGTTCTTC
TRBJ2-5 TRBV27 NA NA CASSSIPPIGAQYF TGTGCCAGCAGTTCAATACCCCCAATAGGGGCCCAGTACTTC
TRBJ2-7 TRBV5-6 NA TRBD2 CASSRGLAGGDPEQYF TGTGCCAGCAGCCGGGGACTAGCGGGGGGGGACCCCGAGCAGTACTTC
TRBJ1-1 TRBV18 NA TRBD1 CASSPSRTGRMTEAFF TGTGCCAGCTCACCCTCCCGGACAGGGCGAATGACTGAAGCTTTCTTT
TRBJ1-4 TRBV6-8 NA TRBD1 CASSPTGGRGEKLFF TGTGCCAGCAGCCCTACAGGGGGACGCGGGGAAAAACTGTTTTTT
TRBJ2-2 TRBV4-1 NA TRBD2 CASSVGQRGGNTGELFF TGCGCCAGCAGCGTAGGGCAACGCGGGGGAAACACCGGGGAGCTGTTTTTT
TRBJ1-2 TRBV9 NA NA CASSVGTVYGYTF TGTGCCAGCAGCGTAGGGACAGTCTATGGCTACACCTTC
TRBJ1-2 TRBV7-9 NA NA CASSTVRYGYTF TGTGCCAGCAGCACGGTGCGCTATGGCTACACCTTC
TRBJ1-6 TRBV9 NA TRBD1 CASSGPGTGWDSPLHF TGTGCCAGCAGCGGCCCCGGGACAGGGTGGGATTCACCCCTCCACTTT
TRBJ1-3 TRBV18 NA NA CASSPQSSGNTIYF TGTGCCAGCTCACCACAGAGCTCTGGAAACACCATATATTTT
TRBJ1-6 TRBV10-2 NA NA CASSELGGGNSPLHF TGCGCCAGCAGTGAGTTAGGGGGGGGTAATTCACCCCTCCACTTT
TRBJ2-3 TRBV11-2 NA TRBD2 CASSRTSGGARDTQYF TGTGCCAGCAGCCGGACTAGCGGGGGGGCCAGAGATACGCAGTATTTT
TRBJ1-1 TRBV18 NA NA CASSPRLGGQAEAFF TGTGCCAGCTCACCCCGACTCGGGGGGCAGGCTGAAGCTTTCTTT
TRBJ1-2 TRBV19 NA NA CASSIDSLYGYTF TGTGCCAGTAGTATCGACAGCCTCTATGGCTACACCTTC
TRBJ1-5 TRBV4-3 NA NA CASSQGGSSNQPQHF TGCGCCAGCAGCCAAGGAGGGTCCAGCAATCAGCCCCAGCATTTT
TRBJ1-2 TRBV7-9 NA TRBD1 CSSSLDRGRYTF TGTTCCAGCAGCTTAGACAGGGGTCGCTACACCTTC
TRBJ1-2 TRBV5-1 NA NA CASSPQGFGGYTF TGCGCCAGCAGCCCACAGGGCTTTGGTGGCTACACCTTC
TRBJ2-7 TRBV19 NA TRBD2 CASSTASGGYSSYEQYF TGTGCCAGTAGTACCGCTAGCGGGGGTTACAGCTCCTACGAGCAGTACTTC
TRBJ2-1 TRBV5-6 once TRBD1 CASSLPPTGANEQFF TGTGCCAGCAGCTTGCCCCCGACAGGGGCAAATGAGCAGTTCTTC
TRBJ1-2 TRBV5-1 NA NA CASSSGGVANYGYTF TGCGCCAGCAGCTCCGGGGGGGTAGCTAACTATGGCTACACCTTC
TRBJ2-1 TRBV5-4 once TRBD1 CASSGTPGTGDNEQFF TGTGCCAGCAGCGGAACTCCCGGGACAGGTGACAATGAGCAGTTCTTC
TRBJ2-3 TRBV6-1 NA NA CASMRLANGADTQYF TGTGCCAGCATGAGATTGGCAAACGGAGCAGATACGCAGTATTTT
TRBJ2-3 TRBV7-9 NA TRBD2 CASSSGGGAGGRDTQYF TGTGCCAGCAGCTCCGGAGGTGGAGCGGGGGGTAGGGATACGCAGTATTTT